One and the same sample provided the 3 T cell receptor beta chains below, sequenced in a study of response to subunit inactivated influenza vaccine. TCRdb passed the RT-PCR reads through MiXCR, listing each CDR3 protein once. The sample has hundreds of thousands of distinct CDR3 sequences; roughly 20% are singletons. The sequencing used PBMCs from blood, collected approximately 5 days after vaccination. The source is a man aged 50 to 60 who received an inactivated influenza vaccine.

This clonotype occurred a few times. The chain couples TRBV7-9 to TRBJ2-1, with D possibly matching TRBD2 (5 bases). This CDR3 has 11 residues. The ends were cut back, 6 bases at V and 9 bases at J, with 9 bases in the middle. Per germline, CDR1 SEHNR and CDR2 FQNEAQ (reference sequence). The CDR3 nucleotides are TGTGCCAGCAGGTCGGGGTTTGAGCAGTTCTTC. It codes for CASRSGFEQFF.

The V call is TRBV20-1, the J call TRBJ2-5, with unresolved D. Trimming pared 4 bases from V and 0 bases from J, leaving 15 bases between. Germline V gene data show CDR1 as DFQATT and CDR2 as SNEGSKA (reference sequence). This CDR3 has 15 residues. CDR3: CSAKSGNLYQETQYF. The CDR3 nucleotides are TGCAGTGCTAAAAGTGGGAACCTTTACCAAGAGACCCAGTACTTC.

This clonotype was seen a handful of times. This sequence joins TRBV2 and TRBJ2-5, with D possibly matching TRBD1 (6 bases). The length of the CDR3 is 12 residues. Germline V gene data show CDR1 as SNHLY and CDR2 as FYNNEI. V lost 6 bases and J lost 6, with 11 bases in between. In DNA, the CDR3 is TGTGCCAGCAGACAGGGTGGACAGACCCAGTACTTC. This translates into CASRQGGQTQYF.